This T cell receptor beta chain was sequenced during a study of control samples from healthy donors and cancer patients. The method was immunoSEQ multiplex PCR; TCRdb's version includes in-frame clones alone and lacks a portion of them. This sample has about 14,000 clones, with over 70% found just once. The CDR3 runs 17 residues. The germline CDR1 and CDR2 sequences are SGHDT and YYEEEE. J lost 0 bases, V lost 2 bases, and 1 base had no gene match. What was sequenced was formalin-fixed, paraffin-embedded tissue. The chain joins TRBV5-6 to TRBJ2-6; 11 bases agree with TRBD1. This sequence originates from a male donor with melanoma. CDR3 sequence reads: CASSLGQGASGANVLTF. Here the CDR3 DNA reads TGTGCCAGCAGCTTAGGACAGGGGGCCTCTGGGGCCAACGTCCTGACTTTC.